The 20 T cell receptor beta chains given below trace back to one sample, sequenced in a study of T cell responses to AZD1222 COVID-19 vaccine. TCRdb's copy holds only in-frame clones and misses some; the assay was immunoSEQ multiplex PCR. This table holds 100,000 to 150,000 clones, over 80% found once. The sample here was peripheral blood, taken on day 0 of AZD1222 vaccination. Receptors originate from an adult in good health.

The CDR3 region has the DNA TGTGCCAGCAGTTACTCCGTGGCCTACGAGCAGTACTTC. It encodes CASSYSVAYEQYF. The rearrangement uses TRBV6-6 and TRBJ2-7; D not certain. The germline gives CDR1 MNHNY, CDR2 SVGAGI (reference sequence). The CDR3 has 13 amino acids. The V gene lost 0 bases and the J gene lost 2 bases, with 5 bases spanning the gap.

The chain joins TRBV5-1 to TRBJ2-1; a possible D gene is TRBD2 (6 bases). CDR3 size: 20 residues. The V end lost 0 bases, the J end lost 0 bases, and 22 bases lay between the germline ends. Germline CDR1 is SGHRS and CDR2 is YFSETQ. This CDR3 is CASSLGLARVAVSSYNEQFF. DNA of the CDR3: TGCGCCAGCAGCTTGGGGCTAGCGCGGGTAGCCGTTAGCTCCTACAATGAGCAGTTCTTC. The variable domain in full, completed from reference TRBV5-1 and TRBJ2-1, reads KAGVTQTPRYLIKTRGQQVTLSCSPISGHRSVSWYQQTPGQGLQFLFEYFSETQRNKGNFPGRFSGRQFSNSRSEMNVSTLELGDSALYLCASSLGLARVAVSSYNEQFFGPGTRLTVL.

This chain joins TRBV20-1 and TRBJ1-4; D unresolved. CDR3 length: 10 amino acids. Germline V gives CDR1 DFQATT, CDR2 SNEGSKA (reference sequence). V gave up 7 bases and J gave up 8 bases, with 8 bases separating them. CDR3 coding DNA: TGCAGTGGGCTGGGAGAAAAACTGTTTTTT. Translation gives CSGLGEKLFF.

The J gene is TRBJ1-1, the V gene TRBV7-9, with 9 bases lining up with TRBD1. CDR1 is SEHNR and CDR2 is FQNEAQ in the germline V gene (reference sequence). The CDR3 runs to 13 residues. The V segment lost 6 bases and the J segment 4 bases; nucleotides outside the gene matches: 3. The CDR3 is CASRQGAGTEAFF. The CDR3 coding sequence is TGTGCCAGCAGACAGGGGGCCGGCACTGAAGCTTTCTTT.

As DNA, the CDR3 is TGTGCCAGCAGTCGGATGTCCACTGAAGCTTTCTTT. Encoded protein: CASSRMSTEAFF. The chain couples TRBV6-5 to TRBJ1-1; no definite D call. Deletions cut 5 bases from V and 4 bases from J, with 8 bases between. The CDR3 runs 12 residues. In germline, CDR1 is MNHEY, CDR2 SVGAGI.

The V call is TRBV29-1, the J call TRBJ2-7, with 8 bases that match TRBD2. This CDR3 contains 13 residues. With 7 bases clipped from V and 3 bases from J, the junction kept 8 bases outside the gene matches. CDR1 and CDR2 (germline): SQVTM, ANQGSEA. CDR3 protein: CSAIAGTGYEQYF. In nucleotides, the CDR3 is TGCAGCGCCATAGCGGGAACCGGCTACGAGCAGTACTTC.

This clone has a single count. This rearrangement joins TRBV4-1 to TRBJ1-2; D may be TRBD1 (6 bases). CDR1 and CDR2 from the germline V gene are MGHRA and YSYEKL. The CDR3 sequence is 15 residues long. V was trimmed by 0 bases and J by 8 bases, leaving 16 bases between them. The CDR3 region is CASSQDRGATRGYTF. CDR3 nucleotides: TGCGCCAGCAGCCAAGATAGGGGGGCTACCCGGGGCTACACCTTC.

The rearrangement links TRBV4-2 to TRBJ1-6; no clear D. The CDR3 covers 15 residues. Germline V gene data show CDR1 as LGHNA and CDR2 as YNFKEQ. The V end lost 2 bases, the J end lost 6 bases, and 11 bases lay between the germline ends. The CDR3 nucleotides are TGTGCCAGCAGCCAATCGGACGGGGTTAATTCACCCCTCCACTTT. Amino acids: CASSQSDGVNSPLHF.

As to this clone: The junction departs from the called germline gene at one end, perhaps through a read error. This sequence joins TRBV7-9 and TRBJ2-1; TRBD2 agrees at 9 bases. From germline, CDR1 is SEHNR and CDR2 FQNEAQ (reference sequence). This CDR3 region has 13 residues. The CDR3 DNA reads as TGTGCCAGCAGCTTTGCGGGAGGGGAGGGGGCGATCTTC. Translating it yields CASSFAGGEGAIF. Based on the CDR3 plus reference TRBV7-9 and TRBJ2-1, the full variable domain is DTGVSQNPRHKITKRGQNVTFRCDPISEHNRLYWYRQTLGQGPEFLTYFQNEAQLEKSRLLSDRFSAERPKGSFSTLEIQRTEQGDSAMYLCASSFAGGEGAIFGPGTRLTVL.

The chain employs TRBV5-1 and TRBJ2-7, with D perhaps matching TRBD2 (5 bases). Trimming removed 2 bases from V and 4 bases from J, with 10 bases in between. This CDR3 contains 13 residues. Germline V gives CDR1 SGHRS, CDR2 YFSETQ. CDR3 in amino acids: CASSLGGGYEQYF. DNA of the CDR3: TGCGCCAGCAGCTTAGGAGGCGGGTACGAGCAGTACTTC.

The V call is TRBV5-5, the J call TRBJ1-1; 9 bases match TRBD1. The V gene's germline CDR1 is SGHKS and CDR2 YYEKEE (reference sequence). The junction had 5 bases not matched to a gene; V was cut back by 5 bases and J by 3 bases. The CDR3 has 14 residues. The CDR3 loop is CASRWDRADTEAFF. The CDR3 region has the DNA TGTGCCAGCAGGTGGGACAGGGCGGACACTGAAGCTTTCTTT.

The genes are TRBV6-5 and TRBJ1-3; D might be TRBD1 (5 bases). The CDR3 covers 15 residues. Germline CDR1 MNHEY, CDR2 SVGAGI. Between the trimmed V and J ends, which lost 6 bases and 0 bases, there was a span of 12 bases. As DNA, the CDR3 is TGTGCCAGCAGAGACAGTGAGGACTCTGGAAACACCATATATTTT. Its protein is CASRDSEDSGNTIYF.

The chain links TRBV4-1 to TRBJ2-3, with a weak D call TRBD2 (6 bases). Trimming removed 0 bases from V and 6 bases from J, with 19 bases in between. CDR1 and CDR2 (germline): MGHRA, YSYEKL. The CDR3 consists of 17 residues. CDR3 loop: CASSQDGAGPPRDTQYF. The CDR3 DNA reads TGCGCCAGCAGCCAAGATGGGGCGGGACCCCCCAGGGATACGCAGTATTTT.

The rearrangement joins TRBV24-1 to TRBJ2-1, with D uncertain. Germline V CDR1 and CDR2: KGHDR, SFDVKD. The CDR3 covers 17 residues. V was clipped by 4 bases and J by 4 bases, with 19 bases between them. The CDR3 loop reads CATSDLGEGPEYNEQFF. CDR3 nucleotides: TGTGCCACCAGTGACCTTGGTGAAGGCCCCGAATACAATGAGCAGTTCTTC.

The gene calls are TRBV29-1 and TRBJ1-2; D is unresolved. The length of the CDR3 is 12 residues. V was trimmed by 4 bases and J by 4 bases, leaving 10 bases between them. The germline CDR1 and CDR2 sequences are SQVTM and ANQGSEA. The CDR3 nucleotides read TGCAGCGTTGGTCAACGGGGCTATGGCTACACCTTC. Translated: CSVGQRGYGYTF.

The chain employs TRBV3-1 (or the pseudogene TRBV3-2) and TRBJ1-4; 8 bases line up with TRBD1. Germline V gene data show CDR1 as LGHDT and CDR2 as YNNKEL (reference sequence). The CDR3 runs 14 residues. The V gene end was trimmed by 5 bases and the J gene end by 10 bases; junction bases not matched to a gene: 9. CDR3 DNA: TGTGCCAGCAGCGCCCGGACAGGGATCGGAAAACTGTTTTTT. Protein product: CASSARTGIGKLFF.

This sequence joins TRBV3-1 (or the pseudogene TRBV3-2) and TRBJ2-7, with D unclear. V lost 5 bases and J 5 bases, leaving 7 bases between the germline ends. The CDR3 has 11 residues. Germline loops: CDR1 LGHDT, CDR2 YNNKEL (reference sequence). The CDR3 is CASSARNEQYF. CDR3 nucleotide sequence: TGTGCCAGCAGCGCTAGGAACGAGCAGTACTTC.

The rearrangement links TRBV27 to TRBJ2-3, with TRBD1 matching over 7 bases. There are 16 residues in the CDR3. Germline CDR1 is MNHEY and CDR2 is SMNVEV (reference sequence). V was pared by 6 bases and J by 6 bases, with 15 bases of the junction left unmatched. CDR3 in DNA: TGTGCCAGCAGGACCCGAAAACAGGGGTTTGGGGATACGCAGTATTTT. Translated: CASRTRKQGFGDTQYF.

V gene TRBV5-1 combines with J gene TRBJ2-3, with 8 bases identical to TRBD1. CDR1 and CDR2 (germline): SGHRS, YFSETQ. The CDR3 extends over 15 amino acids. Losses at the gene ends were 9 bases for V and 0 bases for J; bases not matched to a gene: 9. The CDR3 region is CATTLRGRSTDTQYF. The CDR3 DNA is TGCGCCACCACCCTCAGGGGGCGCAGCACAGATACGCAGTATTTT.

Comment on this clone: The sample has other DNA sequences that encode this CDR3 too. This chain connects TRBV29-1 to TRBJ1-2, with D uncertain. The germline gives CDR1 SQVTM, CDR2 ANQGSEA. There are 11 residues in the CDR3. V lost 0 bases and J lost 2, with 1 base in between. The CDR3 sequence is CSVEENYGYTF. In DNA form, the CDR3 reads TGCAGCGTTGAAGAGAACTATGGCTACACCTTC. Full variable domain (missing parts from reference TRBV29-1 and TRBJ1-2): SAVISQKPSRDICQRGTSLTIQCQVDSQVTMMFWYRQQPGQSLTLIATANQGSEATYESGFVIDKFPISRPNLTFSTLTVSNMSPEDSSIYLCSVEENYGYTFGSGTRLTVV.